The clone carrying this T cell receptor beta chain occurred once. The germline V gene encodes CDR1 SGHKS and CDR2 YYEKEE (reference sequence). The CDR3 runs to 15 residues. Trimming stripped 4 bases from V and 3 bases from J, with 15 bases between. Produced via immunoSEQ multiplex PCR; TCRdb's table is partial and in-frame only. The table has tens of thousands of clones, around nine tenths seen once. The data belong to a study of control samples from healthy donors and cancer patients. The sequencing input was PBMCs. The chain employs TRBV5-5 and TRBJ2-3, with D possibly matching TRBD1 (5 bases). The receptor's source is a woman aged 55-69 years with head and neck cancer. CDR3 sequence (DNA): TGTGCCAGCAGCCAATGGTTGACAGATACAGATACGCAGTATTTT. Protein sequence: CASSQWLTDTDTQYF.